A selection of T cell receptor beta chains follows, all from one sample in a study of T and B cells in COVID-19 patients. TCRdb itself ran the multiplex PCR reads through MiXCR, one entry per CDR3 protein. The table includes 20,000 to 25,000 distinct CDR3 sequences, over 25% detected once. The sequenced sample consisted of blood. These receptors all stem from a human donor who had recovered from COVID-19. CDR3s include the opening cysteine and the closing phenylalanine or tryptophan. The order of the fields is clone size, V gene, D gene, J gene, CDR3 DNA, CDR3 protein. A D gene is named only where the DNA matches it firmly. The size field is filled for only some rows; it gives once, few, many or a size class.

once	TRBV6-5	TRBD2	TRBJ2-1	TGTGCCAGCCGCGCTAGCGGGGTGTACAATGAGCAGTTCTTC	CASRASGVYNEQFF
.	TRBV18	TRBD1	TRBJ1-1	TGTGCCAGCTCTGCTAAGACAGGGTCGAACACTGAAGCTTTCTTT	CASSAKTGSNTEAFF
once	TRBV4-1	TRBD2	TRBJ2-2	TGCGCCAGCAGCCCGGGGGGTCACACCGGGGAGCTGTTTTTT	CASSPGGHTGELFF
.	TRBV28	.	TRBJ2-5	TGTGCCAGCAGTCCCGCGGGTCGGGGAGAAGAGACCCAGTACTTC	CASSPAGRGEETQYF
.	TRBV12-3/TRBV12-4	TRBD1	TRBJ1-5	TGTGCCAGCAGTTTAGGACAGGGGGTCGATCAGCCCCAGCATTTT	CASSLGQGVDQPQHF
.	TRBV6-1	TRBD2	TRBJ2-3	TGTGCCAGCAGTGGACTAGCCCCCACAGATACGCAGTATTTT	CASSGLAPTDTQYF
.	TRBV5-6	.	TRBJ2-5	TGCGCCAGCAGCTTGAATTCAGTACAAGAGACCCAGTACTTC	CASSLNSVQETQYF
few	TRBV5-1	.	TRBJ2-7	TGCGCCAGCAGCCCGGCGGTCGGGGGTCGTCAGTACTTC	CASSPAVGGRQYF
.	TRBV11-3	.	TRBJ2-3	TGTGCCAGCAAATACGGAGATACGCAGTATTTT	CASKYGDTQYF
.	TRBV5-1	.	TRBJ1-1	TGCGCCAGCAGCCCTGGCGGGGGTTACACTGAAGCTTTCTTT	CASSPGGGYTEAFF
.	TRBV6-5	TRBD1	TRBJ2-3	TGTGCCAGCAGTTACCCCCCGCAGGGGGCTAGCACAGATACGCAGTATTTT	CASSYPPQGASTDTQYF
medium-sized	TRBV19	TRBD2	TRBJ2-1	TGTGCCATTGGGGGGGGGGGCTCCTACAATGAGCAGTTCTTC	CAIGGGGSYNEQFF
.	TRBV5-4	.	TRBJ1-1	TGTGCCAGCAGCTTGGTACAGGGTTTGGGGGCTGAAGCTTTCTTT	CASSLVQGLGAEAFF
few	TRBV6-5	TRBD2	TRBJ2-7	TGTGCCAGCAGTTCACCTGAGCGGGGGGCCTACGAGCAGTACTTC	CASSSPERGAYEQYF
.	TRBV4-2	.	TRBJ2-2	TGTGCCAGCAGCCTAAGTCGCCGTCAGGGTAGGGACACCGGGGAGCTGTTTTTT	CASSLSRRQGRDTGELFF
few	TRBV6-1	.	TRBJ1-5	TGTGCCAGCAGTGAACTCAGGGATTACAATCAGCCCCAGCATTTT	CASSELRDYNQPQHF
.	TRBV6-1	TRBD1	TRBJ1-2	TGTGCCAGCAGGGGGGACAGGGGGAATGGCTACACCTTC	CASRGDRGNGYTF
medium-sized	TRBV27	TRBD2	TRBJ2-7	TGTGCCAGCAGTTTATGGGGCGGGGGGCCGACGTACGAGCAGTACTTC	CASSLWGGGPTYEQYF
few	TRBV6-1	.	TRBJ2-5	TGTGCCAGCATAAGGGGGTTCCAAGAGACCCAGTACTTC	CASIRGFQETQYF
.	TRBV27	TRBD2	TRBJ2-3	TGTGCCAGCAGTTCAGGCCGACTAGCGGGGGAAAGCACAGATACGCAGTATTTT	CASSSGRLAGESTDTQYF